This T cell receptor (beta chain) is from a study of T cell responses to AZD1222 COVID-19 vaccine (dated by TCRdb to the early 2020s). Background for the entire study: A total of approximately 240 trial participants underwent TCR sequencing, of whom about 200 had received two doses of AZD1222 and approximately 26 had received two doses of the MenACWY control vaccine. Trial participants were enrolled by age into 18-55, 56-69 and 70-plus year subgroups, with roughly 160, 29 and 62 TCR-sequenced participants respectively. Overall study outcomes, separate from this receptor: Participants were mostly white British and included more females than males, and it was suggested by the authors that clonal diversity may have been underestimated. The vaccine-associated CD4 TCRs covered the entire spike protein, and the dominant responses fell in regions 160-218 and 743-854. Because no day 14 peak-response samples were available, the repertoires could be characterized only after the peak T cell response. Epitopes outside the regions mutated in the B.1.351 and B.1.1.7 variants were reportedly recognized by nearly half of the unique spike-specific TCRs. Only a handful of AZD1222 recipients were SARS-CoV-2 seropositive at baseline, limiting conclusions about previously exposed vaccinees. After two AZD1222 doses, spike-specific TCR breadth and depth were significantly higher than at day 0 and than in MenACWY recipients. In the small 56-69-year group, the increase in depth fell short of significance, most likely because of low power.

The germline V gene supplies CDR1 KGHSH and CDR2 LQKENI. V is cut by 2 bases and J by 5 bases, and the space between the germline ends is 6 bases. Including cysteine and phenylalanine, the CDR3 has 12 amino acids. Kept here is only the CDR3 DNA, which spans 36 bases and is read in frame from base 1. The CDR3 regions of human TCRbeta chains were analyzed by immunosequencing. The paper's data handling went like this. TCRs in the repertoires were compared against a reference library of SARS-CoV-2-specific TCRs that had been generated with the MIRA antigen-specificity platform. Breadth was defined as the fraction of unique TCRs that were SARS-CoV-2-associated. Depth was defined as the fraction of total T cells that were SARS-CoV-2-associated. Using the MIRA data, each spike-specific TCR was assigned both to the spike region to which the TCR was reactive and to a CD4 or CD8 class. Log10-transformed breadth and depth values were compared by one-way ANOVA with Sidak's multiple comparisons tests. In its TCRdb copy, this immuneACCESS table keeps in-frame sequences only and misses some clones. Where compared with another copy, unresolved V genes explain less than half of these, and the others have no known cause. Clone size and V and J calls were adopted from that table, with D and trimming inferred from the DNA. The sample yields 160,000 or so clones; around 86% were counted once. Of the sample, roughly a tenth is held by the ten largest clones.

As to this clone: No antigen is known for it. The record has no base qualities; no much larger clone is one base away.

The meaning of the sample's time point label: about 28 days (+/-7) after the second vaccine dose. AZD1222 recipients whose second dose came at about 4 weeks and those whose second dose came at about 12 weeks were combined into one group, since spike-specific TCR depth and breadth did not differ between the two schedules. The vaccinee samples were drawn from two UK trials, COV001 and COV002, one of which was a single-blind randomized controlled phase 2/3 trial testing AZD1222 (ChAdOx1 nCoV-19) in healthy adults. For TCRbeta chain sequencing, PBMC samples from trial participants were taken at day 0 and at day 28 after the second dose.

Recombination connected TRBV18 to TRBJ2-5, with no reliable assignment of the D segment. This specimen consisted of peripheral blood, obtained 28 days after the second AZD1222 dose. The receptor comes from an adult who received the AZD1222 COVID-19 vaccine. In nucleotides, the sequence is TGTGCCAGCTCACCAATAGGCGAGACCCAGTACTTC. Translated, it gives CASSPIGETQYF.